One T cell receptor (beta chain) is described in this entry. This clone's antigen is unknown. The data were obtained in a study of T cells expressing NK-cell markers (TCRdb year 2020). Broadly, across the study: Three sorted T-cell subsets (CD3+CD56+NKG2C+, CD3+CD56+NKG2C- and CD3+CD56-NKG2C+) from seven to nine donors had their TCR beta-chain repertoires profiled. Seven of the eight sequenced donors were HCMV-seropositive and one was HCMV-seronegative. The eight sequenced donors were randomly selected healthy volunteers, three men and five women. The libraries were sequenced on Illumina HiSeq 2000/2500, MiSeq or NextSeq, producing 2 x 150 bp reads.

Study-level results and caveats: Whether the expanded NKG2C-expressing T cell clones were specific for HCMV antigens was left unclear. For over five donors, the dominant CD3+CD56+NKG2C+ clonotypes were among the top 10 CD8+ clonotypes and accounted for roughly 1.0-7.5% of CD8+ T cells. Those dominant clonotypes were again the most abundant among CD3+CD56-NKG2C+ cells in a few donors, at about 25-65%.

HCMV serostatus was determined by detecting HCMV-specific IgG in serum with a commercial ELISA kit. Peripheral blood mononuclear cells were isolated from blood by Ficoll density gradient centrifugation. CDR1 and CDR2 (DFQATT, SNEGSKA) derive from the germline V gene (reference sequence). Spanning cysteine to phenylalanine, the CDR3 consists of 17 amino acids. No DNA has been recorded. Instrument used: Illumina HiSeq 2000. The TCR beta cDNA libraries were made using 5'RACE template switching, a step that added both a universal primer site and unique molecular identifiers. cDNA synthesis was primed from the TCR beta constant segment and was followed by two successive PCR amplification steps. Regarding the original processing steps: MIGEC was used to demultiplex reads and group the reads by UMI, and MiTCR was used to assemble and quantify clonotypes. To exclude erroneous sequences, any TCR cDNA sequence not supported by at least two reads was discarded. Downstream repertoire analysis used the tcR package, and clonotypes were matched across fractions by CDR3 nucleotide sequence plus V segment. VDJmatch was used to annotate antigen specificity against VDJdb, with one amino acid substitution in CDR3 allowed. TCRdb reprocessed the reads and provides one entry for every CDR3 protein sequence; no DNA is given. TCRdb assigned the V and J calls; the authors' analysis was not used. For this sample, the table gives roughly 380,000 distinct CDR3 sequences. The ten biggest clones cover roughly 5.2% of the sample.

The receptor chain draws on TRBV20-1 and TRBJ2-1; no DNA is available, so the TRBD1 call from TCRdb remains unchecked. The clonotype originates from a man aged 18-69 years in good health. Sequencing was performed on blood T cells: a sorted CD56 or NKG2C T cell subset, CD4+ or CD8+ T cells, or bulk PBMC T cells (not recorded which). CDR3 region: CSARSIRTGSNYNEQFF.